What follows is one T cell receptor beta chain and its context. This clonotype showed up just a few times. Its antigen specificity is not known. No per-base quality is available; no much larger clone lies one base away. What this sample's treatment or condition label stands for: in vitro stimulation with specific CMV peptide epitopes to enrich CMV-specific T cells. The sample originates from a study of T cell repertoires in cytomegalovirus infection (dated by TCRdb to between 2018 and 2021). Concerning the study at large: The peptide stimulations were aimed at well-studied HLA-B-restricted epitopes as well as recently identified HLA-C-restricted CMV epitopes, whose presentation resists viral immunomodulation. The HLA type of each donor mattered for the analysis, because public TCR beta signatures pointed to carriage of CMV infection along with the matching HLA type. Study-wide conclusions, independent of this receptor: The ex vivo response was dominated by HLA-C-restricted CMV-specific TCR beta clonotypes, and the single most frequent clonotype in two of eight donors was supplied by these HLA-C-restricted clonotypes. In both this cohort and an independent cohort of a few hundred donors, the cumulative frequency of public TCR beta family members distinguished carriers of CMV infection plus the relevant HLA type.

The instrument was an Illumina HiSeq 1500. TCRdb took the public reads, trimmed them with fastp at Q25, ran MiXCR for clone calling and kept in-frame beta chains. Every CDR3 protein is listed once, alongside the most common genes and DNA of its rows. The sample table records about 920,000 distinct CDR3 sequences; roughly 31% of these occur just once. The ten largest clones take up about 14% of the sample. In the germline V gene (reference sequence), CDR1 corresponds to MNHEY and CDR2 to SMNVEV. V ends up 2 bases short and J 0 bases short, with an unmatched junction base count of 7. Its CDR3 holds 18 amino acids, cysteine through phenylalanine. Only CDR3 DNA remains: 54 bases, in frame from the first base.

This receptor was obtained from a human donor in good health (CMV status not recorded). Some clones in this sample may be carry-over from other donors' samples. Sequenced here: cultured CD8+ T cells from PBMCs, sampled from culture after CMV antigen stimulation. Recombination joined TRBV27 with TRBJ2-5, and 12 bases in between align with TRBD2. The CDR3 region: CASSLNPWTSGDQETQYF. The DNA sequence follows: TGTGCCAGCAGTTTAAATCCCTGGACTAGCGGGGACCAAGAGACCCAGTACTTC.